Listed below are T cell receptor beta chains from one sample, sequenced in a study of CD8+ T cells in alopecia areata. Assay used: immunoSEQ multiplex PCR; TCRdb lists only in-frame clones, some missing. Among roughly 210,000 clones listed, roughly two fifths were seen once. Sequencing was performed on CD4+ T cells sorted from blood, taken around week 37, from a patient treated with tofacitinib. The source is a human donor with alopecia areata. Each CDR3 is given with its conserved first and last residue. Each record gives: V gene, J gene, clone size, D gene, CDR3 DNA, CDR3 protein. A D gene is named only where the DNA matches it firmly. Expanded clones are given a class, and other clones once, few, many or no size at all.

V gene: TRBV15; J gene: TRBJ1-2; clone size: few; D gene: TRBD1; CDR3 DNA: TGTGCCACCAGCAGAGAGTCCGGGACAGGGTTAGGCTACACCTTC; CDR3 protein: CATSRESGTGLGYTF
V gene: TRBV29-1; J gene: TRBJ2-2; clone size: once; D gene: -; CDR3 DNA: TGCAGCGTCGTCGTAGCGACCGCGAACACCGGGGAGCTGTTTTTT; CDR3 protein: CSVVVATANTGELFF
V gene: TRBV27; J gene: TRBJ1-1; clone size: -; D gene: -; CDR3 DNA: TGTGCCAGCGAACGGGACACTGAAGCTTTCTTT; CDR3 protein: CASERDTEAFF
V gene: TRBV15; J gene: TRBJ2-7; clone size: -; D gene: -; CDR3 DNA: TGTGCCACCAGTAAGGGAGAGTCCTACGAGCAGTACTTC; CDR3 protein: CATSKGESYEQYF
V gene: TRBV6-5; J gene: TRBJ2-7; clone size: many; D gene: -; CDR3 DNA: TGTGCGGTAGGGCTGGGTCTAGGGCAGTACTTC; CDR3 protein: CAVGLGLGQYF
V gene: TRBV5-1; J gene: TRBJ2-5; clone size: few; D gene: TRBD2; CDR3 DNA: TGCGCCAGCAGCTTGAGACTAGCGGGAGAAGAGACCCAGTACTTC; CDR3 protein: CASSLRLAGEETQYF
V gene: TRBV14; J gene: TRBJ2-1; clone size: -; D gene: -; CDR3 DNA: TGTGCCAGCAGCCAAAACCGGGACAAAGAGCAGTTCTTC; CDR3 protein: CASSQNRDKEQFF
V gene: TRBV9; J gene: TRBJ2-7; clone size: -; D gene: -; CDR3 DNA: TGTGCCAGCAACCCCTCCGGCAGGGGTAGGGATGAGCAGTACTTC; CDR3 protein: CASNPSGRGRDEQYF
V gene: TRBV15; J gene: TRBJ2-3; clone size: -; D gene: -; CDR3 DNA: TGTGCCACCAGCAGATTAGAAAGCACAGATACGCAGTATTTT; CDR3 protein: CATSRLESTDTQYF
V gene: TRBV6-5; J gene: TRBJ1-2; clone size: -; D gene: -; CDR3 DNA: TGTGCCAGCAGCCTGGGTGATCCGACCTATGGCTACACCTTC; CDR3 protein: CASSLGDPTYGYTF
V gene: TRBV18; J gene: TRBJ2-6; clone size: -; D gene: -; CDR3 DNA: TGTGCCAGCTCACCACCAGGCGCAGTTGGGGCCAACGTCCTGACTTTC; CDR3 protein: CASSPPGAVGANVLTF
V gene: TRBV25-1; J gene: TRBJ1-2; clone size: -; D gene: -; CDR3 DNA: TGTGCCAGCAGCCTGGGACGGACTAACTATGGCTACACCTTC; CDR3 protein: CASSLGRTNYGYTF
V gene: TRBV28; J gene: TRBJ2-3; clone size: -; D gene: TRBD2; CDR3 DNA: TGTGCCAGCAGCACGGGGGGACTAGCGGGGTTTTATACGCAGTATTTT; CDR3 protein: CASSTGGLAGFYTQYF
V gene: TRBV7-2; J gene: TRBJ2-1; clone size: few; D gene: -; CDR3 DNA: TGTGCCAGCAGCTCACCCCGCGCAGCGGTCCTCAGCTCCTACAATGAGCAGTTCTTC; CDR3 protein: CASSSPRAAVLSSYNEQFF
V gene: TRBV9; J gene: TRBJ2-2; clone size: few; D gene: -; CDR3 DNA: TGTGCCAGCAGCCTAAGGACAGTTCAGACCGGGGAGCTGTTTTTT; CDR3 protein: CASSLRTVQTGELFF
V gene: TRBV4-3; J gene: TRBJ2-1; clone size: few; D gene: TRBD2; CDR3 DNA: TGCGCCAGCAGCCAATCTGCGGGAGGCTCCTACAATGAGCAGTTCTTC; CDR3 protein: CASSQSAGGSYNEQFF
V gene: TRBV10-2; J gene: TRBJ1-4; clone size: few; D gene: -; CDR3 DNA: TGCGCCACCAACACGGCGCCCACTAATGAAAAACTGTTTTTT; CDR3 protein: CATNTAPTNEKLFF